A selection of T cell receptor beta chains follows, all from one sample in a study of blood T cell repertoires in COVID-19. Sequencing used immunoSEQ multiplex PCR; TCRdb keeps in-frame clones, though not all of them. The sample has approximately 68,000 clones, 85% to 90% seen once. The sequenced sample consisted of peripheral blood. The receptors derive from a man aged 45-65 years with active COVID-19. CDR3s include the opening cysteine and the closing phenylalanine or tryptophan. A D gene is named only where the DNA matches it firmly. Clone size is given for some rows only: seen once, a few or many times, or a class if the clone is expanded.

size	D	J	V	CDR3	DNA
.	TRBD1	TRBJ1-4	TRBV4-2	CASSQDPGDRGGKLFF	TGTGCCAGCAGCCAAGATCCGGGGGACAGGGGAGGGAAACTGTTTTTT
.	TRBD2	TRBJ2-5	TRBV9	CASSPTSDQETQYF	TGTGCCAGCAGCCCGACTAGCGATCAAGAGACCCAGTACTTC
.	.	TRBJ2-5	TRBV29-1	CSVGDTARYF	TGCAGCGTGGGGGACACAGCCCGATACTTC
.	.	TRBJ2-3	TRBV27	CASSLSRGNRADTQYF	TGTGCCAGCAGTTTATCGAGGGGTAACAGGGCGGATACGCAGTATTTT
once	TRBD1	TRBJ2-3	TRBV6-4	CASSVGQRTDTQYF	TGTGCCAGCAGCGTGGGACAGCGCACAGATACGCAGTATTTT
.	TRBD2	TRBJ2-3	TRBV4-2	CASSQPLRLAGSTDTQYF	TGTGCCAGCAGCCAACCCCTGCGACTAGCGGGCAGCACAGATACGCAGTATTTT
.	.	TRBJ2-7	TRBV7-9	CASSPVPVYEQYF	TGTGCCAGCAGCCCCGTTCCTGTCTACGAGCAGTACTTC
.	.	TRBJ1-1	TRBV11-3	CASSLARARTEAFF	TGTGCCAGCAGCTTAGCCAGGGCCAGAACTGAAGCTTTCTTT
.	.	TRBJ2-1	TRBV9	CASDPGLHRTFNEQFF	TGTGCCAGCGACCCGGGATTACATAGGACTTTCAATGAGCAGTTCTTC
.	.	TRBJ1-1	TRBV4-3	CASSQDLVRNTEAFF	TGCGCCAGCAGCCAAGATTTGGTCAGAAACACTGAAGCTTTCTTT
.	.	TRBJ1-2	TRBV6-2/TRBV6-3	CASSSEGALYGYTF	TGTGCCAGCAGTTCTGAGGGAGCCCTCTATGGCTACACCTTC
.	TRBD2	TRBJ2-7	TRBV5-1	CASSLSGSSYEQYF	TGCGCCAGCAGCCTTAGCGGGAGCTCCTACGAGCAGTACTTC
once	TRBD1	TRBJ2-3	TRBV4-1	CASSLLRTGTTDTQYF	TGCGCCAGCAGCCTATTAAGGACAGGGACCACAGATACGCAGTATTTT
.	.	TRBJ2-3	TRBV7-2	CASSPYASTDTQYF	TGTGCCAGCAGCCCCTACGCAAGCACAGATACGCAGTATTTT
few	TRBD2	TRBJ2-1	TRBV4-3	CASSQGEGLAGGPTYNEQFF	TGCGCCAGCAGCCAAGGGGAAGGACTAGCGGGAGGGCCTACCTACAATGAGCAGTTCTTC
.	.	TRBJ2-1	TRBV6-4	CASSVGQGSYNEQFF	TGTGCCAGCAGTGTGGGGCAGGGGAGTTACAATGAGCAGTTCTTC
.	.	TRBJ2-1	TRBV21-1	CASSTPGIRSGEQFF	TGTGCCAGCAGCACCCCGGGAATTCGGTCCGGGGAGCAGTTCTTC
.	TRBD1	TRBJ2-3	TRBV24-1	CATSEQGQGYTDTQYF	TGTGCCACCAGTGAACAAGGACAGGGGTACACAGATACGCAGTATTTT
.	TRBD1	TRBJ2-7	TRBV19	CASSDRAAYEQYF	TGTGCCAGTAGCGACAGGGCAGCCTACGAGCAGTACTTC
.	TRBD1	TRBJ2-1	TRBV7-3	CASSPGQRYNEQFF	TGTGCCAGCAGCCCGGGACAGCGGTACAATGAGCAGTTCTTC
.	TRBD1	TRBJ2-7	TRBV28	CASSGTGRSHSYEQYF	TGTGCCAGCAGTGGGACAGGGAGGTCTCACTCCTACGAGCAGTACTTC
.	.	TRBJ2-3	TRBV7-2	CASRSANTDTQYF	TGTGCCAGCAGGAGCGCGAACACAGATACGCAGTATTTT
.	TRBD2	TRBJ2-1	TRBV28	CASSLGLAAYNEQFF	TGTGCCAGCAGCCTGGGACTAGCGGCCTACAATGAGCAGTTCTTC
.	TRBD1	TRBJ1-2	TRBV27	CASSFGDRYGGYTF	TGTGCCAGCAGTTTCGGGGACAGGTACGGCGGCTACACCTTC
.	TRBD2	TRBJ2-7	TRBV5-4	CASSLGFAGGATSYEQYF	TGTGCCAGCAGCTTGGGTTTTGCGGGAGGTGCCACATCCTACGAGCAGTACTTC
.	.	TRBJ2-5	TRBV5-4	CASGGGGQETQYF	TGTGCCAGCGGAGGGGGGGGCCAGGAGACCCAGTACTTC
.	TRBD2	TRBJ2-2	TRBV20-1	CSASSLAGVPGELFF	TGCAGTGCTAGTTCGCTAGCGGGAGTCCCCGGGGAGCTGTTTTTT
.	TRBD1	TRBJ2-7	TRBV10-1	CASPGDRGSNEQYF	TGCGCCAGCCCTGGGGACAGGGGTTCAAACGAGCAGTACTTC
.	.	TRBJ1-5	TRBV7-2	CASSLGTANQPQHF	TGTGCCAGCAGCTTAGGGACAGCCAATCAGCCCCAGCATTTT
.	TRBD2	TRBJ2-3	TRBV9	CASSATGLAGVISTDTQYF	TGTGCCAGCAGCGCGACCGGACTAGCGGGGGTGATTAGCACAGATACGCAGTATTTT
.	TRBD1	TRBJ1-5	TRBV27	CASSPSSPWSASNRGGSNQPQHF	TGTGCCAGCAGTCCGTCCTCTCCCTGGTCAGCTTCAAACAGGGGGGGGAGCAATCAGCCCCAGCATTTT
.	.	TRBJ2-1	TRBV6-5	CASSFSVLVGEHEQFF	TGTGCCAGCAGTTTTAGTGTCCTAGTGGGTGAACATGAGCAGTTCTTC
.	TRBD1	TRBJ1-1	TRBV29-1	CSVAYRGLTEAFF	TGCAGCGTCGCTTACAGGGGCCTCACTGAAGCTTTCTTT
.	TRBD1	TRBJ2-3	TRBV7-7	CASSLVPGGGTDTQYF	TGTGCTAGCAGCTTAGTGCCAGGGGGCGGCACAGATACGCAGTATTTT
once	.	TRBJ1-2	TRBV7-2	CASSLGQDNGYTF	TGTGCCAGCAGCTTAGGGCAGGACAACGGCTACACCTTC
.	TRBD2	TRBJ2-7	TRBV5-6	CASSPGAGGGNEQYF	TGTGCCAGCAGCCCGGGGGCGGGAGGGGGCAACGAGCAGTACTTC
.	TRBD1	TRBJ2-1	TRBV15	CATSRDGTGQGLPSYNEQFF	TGTGCCACCAGCAGAGATGGGACGGGACAGGGGTTGCCCTCCTACAATGAGCAGTTCTTC
.	.	TRBJ2-5	TRBV3-1/TRBV3-2	CASSHIQGTQYF	TGTGCCAGCAGCCATATTCAGGGGACCCAGTACTTC
.	.	TRBJ2-7	TRBV6-5	CASSPKAQVAYEQYF	TGTGCCAGCAGCCCGAAGGCGCAGGTCGCCTACGAGCAGTACTTC
few	TRBD2	TRBJ2-7	TRBV2	CASIWTSGTSYEQYF	TGTGCCAGCATTTGGACTAGCGGGACCTCCTACGAGCAGTACTTC
medium-sized	.	TRBJ1-6	TRBV28	CASRWTVDNSPLHF	TGTGCCAGCAGGTGGACTGTTGATAATTCACCCCTCCACTTT